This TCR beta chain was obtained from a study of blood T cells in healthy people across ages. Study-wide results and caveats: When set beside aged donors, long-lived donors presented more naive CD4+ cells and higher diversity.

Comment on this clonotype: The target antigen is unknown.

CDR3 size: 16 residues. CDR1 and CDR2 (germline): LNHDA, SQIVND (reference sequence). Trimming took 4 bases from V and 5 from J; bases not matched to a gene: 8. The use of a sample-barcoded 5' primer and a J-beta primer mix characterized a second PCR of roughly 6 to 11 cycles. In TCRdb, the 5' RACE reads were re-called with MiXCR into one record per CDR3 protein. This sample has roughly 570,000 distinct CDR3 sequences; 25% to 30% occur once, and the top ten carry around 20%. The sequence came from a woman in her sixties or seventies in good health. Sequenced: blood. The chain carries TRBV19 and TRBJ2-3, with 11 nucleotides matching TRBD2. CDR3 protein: CASSKPTSGVIDTQYF. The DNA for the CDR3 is TGTGCCAGTAGTAAGCCGACTAGCGGGGTGATAGATACGCAGTATTTT.